This T cell receptor beta chain came from a study of regulatory T cells in long-lasting Graves disease. Study-wide results and limits: Peripheral blood, not thyroid tissue, was the sole material studied.

Germline trimming cut 0 bases from V and 7 bases from J; bases unmatched to any gene: 7. Germline V gene data show CDR1 as SGHRS and CDR2 as YFSETQ. There are 16 residues in the CDR3. Assembly of TCR beta libraries relied on iRepertoire HTBI primers together with Arm-PCR of CDR3 regions. In the study's own analysis: Identification yielded 55 to 75 TRBV and approximately 13 TRBJ segments across samples. MiXCR, applied by TCRdb to the multiplex PCR reads, yields one record per CDR3 protein. These V and J calls rely on TCRdb rather than the paper's analysis. This table holds roughly 490,000 distinct CDR3 sequences, about 22% found once. This clonotype appeared a single time. Its antigen is unidentified. The time point here: persistent/refractory GD, antithyroid drugs over 5 years with positive TRAb. The authors made the TCR library using RNA they extracted from PBMCs.

The material sequenced was peripheral blood mononuclear cells (PBMCs), taken when the disease was refractory, from a patient treated with antithyroid drugs. The genes are TRBV5-1 and TRBJ2-2, with 9 bases that match TRBD2. This receptor was obtained from a female donor with Graves disease. CDR3 in amino acids: CASSLVGGRAHGELFF. CDR3 bases: TGCGCCAGCAGCTTGGTTGGCGGGAGGGCGCACGGGGAGCTGTTTTTT.